This T cell receptor beta chain emerged from a study of cytomegalovirus exposure and HLA in healthy donors. As to this clone: Its antigen is not known.

The CDR3 covers 13 residues. Germline V gene sequence: CDR1 SNHLY, CDR2 FYNNEI. V was pared by 5 bases and J by 2 bases, with 9 bases between. Primers for the PCR totalled 60 Vbeta and 13 Jbeta. TCRdb's table, derived via immunoSEQ multiplex PCR, lists solely in-frame clones and lacks some. The table lists approximately 190,000 clones, roughly 68% of them singletons. The study's findings and limits: Generally TCR sequences proved uncommon, though certain public TCRs appeared in numerous donors. A few chains tied to CMV proved CMV antigen-specific in vitro.

The rearrangement uses TRBV2 and TRBJ1-2; no firm D call. The sample consisted of PBMCs. The TCR sequence derives from a woman aged 30 to 39 in good health and CMV-seronegative. The CDR3 DNA is TGTGCCAGCAGTAGAGGTCCGAACTATGGCTACACCTTC. This encodes CASSRGPNYGYTF. The complete variable domain, with remaining parts taken from reference TRBV2 and TRBJ1-2, reads EPEVTQTPSHQVTQMGQEVILRCVPISNHLYFYWYRQILGQKVEFLVSFYNNEISEKSEIFDDQFSVERPDGSNFTLKIRSTKLEDSAMYFCASSRGPNYGYTFGSGTRLTVV.